The source of this T cell receptor beta chain is a study of cytomegalovirus exposure and HLA in healthy donors. TCRdb's table, derived via immunoSEQ multiplex PCR, lists solely in-frame clones and lacks some. Of more than 130,000 clones in the sample, 70% to 90% were seen once. The length of the CDR3 is 14 residues. CDR1 and CDR2 from the germline V gene are GTSNPN and SVGIG (reference sequence). V lost 5 bases and J 7 bases, leaving 18 bases between the germline ends. The rearrangement joins TRBV30 to TRBJ1-3; no definite D call. The sample consisted of PBMCs. The clonotype was recovered from a woman aged 18-29 years in good health and CMV-seropositive. CDR3 nucleotide sequence: TGTGCCTGGGGATTCGGACCTCTAGCGAACACCATATATTTT. Its protein product is CAWGFGPLANTIYF.